This TCR beta chain was identified in a study of cytomegalovirus exposure and HLA in healthy donors. Overall study findings and caveats: TCR beta chains numbering more than 150 were designated cytomegalovirus-associated. Cytomegalovirus status, reportedly, was diagnosed with high specificity and sensitivity by the classifier.

Whereas donors were nominally healthy upon sampling, unrecorded immune exposures were probable. Use of 60 Vbeta and 13 Jbeta primers characterized the PCR. Authors' methods: In a later analysis, around 11 million of 83 million or so unique beta chains occurred in at least two donors. Sequenced by immunoSEQ multiplex PCR; TCRdb stores in-frame clones only, minus some. V, J and clone size are taken as reported in that table, and D and trimming were inferred from the DNA itself. The sample records about 250,000 clones, under 80% being singletons. This clone was seen a few times. As yet, its antigen is unknown. Other nucleotide sequences from this sample produce the same CDR3. The TCR sequence derives from a female donor in good health and CMV-seronegative. Sequenced material: PBMCs.

CDR3 loop: CASSGQGSNQPQHF. DNA of the CDR3: TGTGCCAGCAGTGGACAGGGGAGCAATCAGCCCCAGCATTTT. The gene calls are TRBV6-1 and TRBJ1-5, with 8 bases that match TRBD1. Trimming took 4 bases from V and 1 from J; bases not matched to a gene: 0. The CDR3 runs to 14 residues. Per the germline V gene, CDR1 is MNHNS and CDR2 is SASEGT.